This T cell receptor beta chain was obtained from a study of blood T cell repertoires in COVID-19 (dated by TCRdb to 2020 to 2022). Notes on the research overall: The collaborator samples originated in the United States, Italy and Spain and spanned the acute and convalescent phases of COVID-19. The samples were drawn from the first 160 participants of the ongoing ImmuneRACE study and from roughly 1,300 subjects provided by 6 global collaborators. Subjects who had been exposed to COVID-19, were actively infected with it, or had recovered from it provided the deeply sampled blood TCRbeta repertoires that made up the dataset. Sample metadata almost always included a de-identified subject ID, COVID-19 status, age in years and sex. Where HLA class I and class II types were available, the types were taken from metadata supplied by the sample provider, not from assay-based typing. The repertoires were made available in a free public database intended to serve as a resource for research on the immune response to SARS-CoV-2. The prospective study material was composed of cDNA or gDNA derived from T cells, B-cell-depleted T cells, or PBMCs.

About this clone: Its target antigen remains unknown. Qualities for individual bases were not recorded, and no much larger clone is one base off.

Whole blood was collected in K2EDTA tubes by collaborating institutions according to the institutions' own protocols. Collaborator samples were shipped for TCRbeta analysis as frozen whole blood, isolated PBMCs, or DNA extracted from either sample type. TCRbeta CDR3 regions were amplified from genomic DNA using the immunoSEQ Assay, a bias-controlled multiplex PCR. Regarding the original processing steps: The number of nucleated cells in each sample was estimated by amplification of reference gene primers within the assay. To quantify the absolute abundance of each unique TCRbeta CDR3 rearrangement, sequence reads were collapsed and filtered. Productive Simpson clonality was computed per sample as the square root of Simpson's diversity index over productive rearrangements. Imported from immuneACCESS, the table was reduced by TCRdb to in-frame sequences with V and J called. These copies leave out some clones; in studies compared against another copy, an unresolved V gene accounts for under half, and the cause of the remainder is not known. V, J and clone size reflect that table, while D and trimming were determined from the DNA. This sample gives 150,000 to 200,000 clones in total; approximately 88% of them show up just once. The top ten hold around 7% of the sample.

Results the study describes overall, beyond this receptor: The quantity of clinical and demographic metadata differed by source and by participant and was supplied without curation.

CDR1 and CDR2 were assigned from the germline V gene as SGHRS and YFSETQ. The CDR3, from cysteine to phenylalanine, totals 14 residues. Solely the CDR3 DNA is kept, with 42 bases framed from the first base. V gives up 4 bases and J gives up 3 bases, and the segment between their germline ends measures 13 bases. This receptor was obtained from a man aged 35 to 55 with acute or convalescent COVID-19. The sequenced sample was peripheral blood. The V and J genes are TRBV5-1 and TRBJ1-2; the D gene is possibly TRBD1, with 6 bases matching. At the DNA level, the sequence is TGCGCCAGCAGCCCCAGGGGTGGGGACTATGGCTACACCTTC. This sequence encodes CASSPRGGDYGYTF.